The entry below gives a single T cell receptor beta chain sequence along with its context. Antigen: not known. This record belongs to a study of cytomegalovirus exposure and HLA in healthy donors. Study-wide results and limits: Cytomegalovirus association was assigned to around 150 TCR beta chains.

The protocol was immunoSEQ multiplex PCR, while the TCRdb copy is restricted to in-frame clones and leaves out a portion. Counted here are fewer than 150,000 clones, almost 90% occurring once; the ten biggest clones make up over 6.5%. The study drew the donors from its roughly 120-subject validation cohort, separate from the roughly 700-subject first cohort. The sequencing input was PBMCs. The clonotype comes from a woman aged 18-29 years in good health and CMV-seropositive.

This chain's CDR3 is CASRASGSSYNEQFF. The DNA of the CDR3 is TGTGCCAGCAGGGCTAGCGGGAGCTCCTACAATGAGCAGTTCTTC. The chain links TRBV27 to TRBJ2-1, with 10 nucleotides matching TRBD2. Looked up from germline, CDR1 is MNHEY and CDR2 is SMNVEV (reference sequence). The CDR3 length is 15 residues. With V trimmed by 6 bases and J by 0 bases, 2 bases remained unmatched.